This T cell receptor beta chain came from a study of cytotoxic CD8 clonotypes in ibrutinib-treated CLL. Study context: Researchers reported about 10 relapsed/refractory and about 15 treatment-naive patients, 17 of them IGHV unmutated. Study results and limitations: Baseline clonality was higher than in age-matched healthy donors and moved in step with circulating CD8+ T-cell counts.

Sequencing was performed with immunoSEQ multiplex PCR; in TCRdb, only in-frame clones are kept and a portion is missing. This table holds around 150,000 clones, around nine tenths found once. The germline gives CDR1 SNHLY, CDR2 FYNNEI. Deletions cut 2 bases from V and 8 bases from J, with 18 bases between. This CDR3 is built from 15 residues. For this clone: Its target is not known.

This clonotype originated in a human donor with chronic lymphocytic leukemia. Specimen: PBMCs, collected at disease progression, from a patient treated with ibrutinib. This chain joins TRBV2 and TRBJ1-2, with a tentative D call TRBD1 (5 bases). DNA for the CDR3: TGTGCCAGCAGTGAATCCTGGGGGACCCAAGGCGGCTACACCTTC. Translation: CASSESWGTQGGYTF.